Given below is one T cell receptor beta chain in context. The antigen it recognizes is unknown. Base qualities are not recorded, but no much larger clone differs from it by a single base. The data are from a study of blood T cells in healthy people across ages (dated by TCRdb to the mid-2010s). Concerning the study at large: Template switching captured roughly one uniquely barcoded TCR beta cDNA molecule per two T cells in model experiments. To track age-related changes in TCR beta repertoire diversity, the study relied on deep sequencing normalized with unique cDNA molecular identifiers. Using the same blood draw, the study looked at two additional independent replicas of 1 million unique cDNA reads for two donors, one aged 18 to 29 and the other aged 80 or older. The donors were split into four age groups: young (average 16 years), middle-aged (roughly 39), aged (62) and long-lived (about 74). To avoid experimental bias, donors of different ages were spread randomly across the sequencing lanes.

Study-level results and caveats: Because donor CMV infection status was unknown, age-related changes in expanded clonotypes were potentially confounded. As age increased, observed TCR beta diversity per million T cells dropped in a roughly linear way, and a significant reduction was already evident by age roughly 40. Estimates of total diversity based on one million sequenced T cells were regarded as lower bounds and as underestimates. Observed TCR beta diversity correlated strongly with the percentage of naive T cells measured by flow cytometry. Since profiling was done on bulk unsorted PBMCs, naive and antigen-experienced compartments could not be conclusively compared. Compared with the aged group, the long-lived group had more naive CD4+ T cells, fewer expanded clones and increased TCR diversity, a pattern suggesting age selection.

Donors were a few dozen systemically healthy Caucasian individuals from Russia aged roughly 6 to 90 years. Each donor gave approximately 9.3 milliliters of peripheral blood, collected into EDTA-treated Vacutainer tubes. Ficoll-Paque density-gradient centrifugation was used to isolate PBMCs, with at least 6.5 million per sample. Total RNA, at least 6 micrograms per sample, was extracted from PBMCs with Trizol reagent. For every donor, flow cytometry on a PBMC aliquot measured the percentage of naive CD45RAhigh/CD27high T cells. The receptor library was made with 5' RACE. Instrument used: Illumina HiSeq 2500. A second PCR of roughly 7 to 12 cycles was run with a J-beta primer mix and a sample-barcoded 5' primer. Each TCR beta cDNA molecule received a unique molecular identifier from a template-switch 5' adaptor carrying 12 random nucleotides. Each sample yielded at least 3 million CDR3-containing paired-end reads. The Mint cDNA synthesis kit, primed by a TRBC-specific oligonucleotide, was used to synthesize first-strand cDNA from all RNA. After uracil-DNA glycosylase treatment, a first 18-cycle PCR used universal primers M1SS and BC2_uni_R on all cDNA. In the paper's pipeline: For normalization, 1 million high-quality reads were randomly selected from each sample, with every read carrying a distinct molecular identifier. Reads sharing molecular identifiers were discarded rather than binned into consensus sequences. MiTCR, with a Q25 quality threshold and the strictest error-elimination algorithm, was used for CDR3 identification, clonotype clustering and error correction. A nonparametric unseen species model using Euler transformation provided a lower-bound estimate of total TCR beta diversity. TCRdb reprocessed the public reads (quality trimming at Q25 with fastp, clone calling with MiXCR) and kept in-frame beta chains. All rows with the same CDR3 protein become a single entry with the most common DNA and genes. The V and J calls follow TCRdb's processing rather than the paper's. The sample records fewer than 950,000 distinct CDR3 sequences, 36% of which are singletons. 13% of the sample is taken by the ten largest.

The germline V gene (reference sequence) specifies DFQATT as CDR1 and SNEGSKA as CDR2. The CDR3, cysteine through phenylalanine, is 14 amino acids long. The sequence is cut down to CDR3 DNA, 42 bases in frame from base 1. The germline V and J ends show losses of 4 bases and 13 bases respectively, and no gene match explains 13 bases of the junction. The receptor chain draws on TRBV20-1 and TRBJ1-4, with 9 middle bases fitting TRBD1. Sequencing was performed on blood. This sequence was found in a man aged 18 to 29 in good health. The DNA sequence is TGCAGTGCTACACACAGTGTAGGGACAGGGTTACTGTTTTTT. This encodes CSATHSVGTGLLFF.